This TCR beta chain was obtained from a study of blood T cell repertoires in COVID-19. About the study: COVID-19 samples collected from the United States, Italy and Spain covered acute and convalescent phases. Nucleic acid was either cDNA or gDNA, and it came from T cells, B-cell-depleted T cells, or PBMCs.

Authors' analysis steps: The assay estimated nucleated cells by amplifying reference gene primers. The protocol was immunoSEQ multiplex PCR, while the TCRdb copy is restricted to in-frame clones and leaves out a portion. The DNA gave D and trimming, while V, J and clone size come from that table. The profile shows about 310,000 clones, under 90% of them singletons. Germline CDR1 and CDR2: MNHEY and SVGAGI. This CDR3 is 14 amino acids long. V shed 5 bases, J shed 7 bases, and the junction held 7 bases outside the gene matches. The sample comprised PBMCs or T cells enriched from blood (not recorded which). This sequence originates from a woman in her thirties who had recovered from COVID-19. The chain combines TRBV6-5 with TRBJ1-4, with TRBD1 matching 7 bases. In DNA form, the CDR3 reads TGTGCCAGCAGTAGTTCTGACAGGGCTGAAAAACTGTTTTTT. This codes for CASSSSDRAEKLFF.